The following is a T cell receptor (beta chain) sequence with its context. What it recognizes is unknown. This sample stems from a study of shared clonotypes between healthy human individuals. As handled by the study authors: Quality scores were absent from the junction-only immunoSEQ sequences, so filtering differed. The protocol was immunoSEQ multiplex PCR, while the TCRdb copy is restricted to in-frame clones and leaves out a portion. From that table come the V and J calls and clone size; the DNA was used to work out D and trimming. The sample carries around 2.3 million clones, roughly 95% recorded once. Points from the study as a whole: Between a few donors, naive CD4 clonotypes were shared at a level of approximately 5%. The generation probabilities recorded for non-shared clonotypes fell below those of clonotypes shared by all four donors.

Healthy HIV-negative adults with no recent acute infections or vaccinations were recruited as donors. The sequence derives from a man in his late teens or twenties in good health. Sequenced: naive CD4+ T cells sorted from blood. Subset noted: CD45RA+ positively selected.

CDR3 in DNA: TGTGCCAGTAGTCTCGGGACTAGCGGAGTCTACGAGCAGTACTTC. Translation gives CASSLGTSGVYEQYF. The chain carries TRBV19 and TRBJ2-7, with TRBD2 matching over 11 bases. J lost 3 bases, V lost 5 bases, and 6 bases had no gene match. The CDR3 contains 15 residues. The germline gives CDR1 LNHDA, CDR2 SQIVND (reference sequence).